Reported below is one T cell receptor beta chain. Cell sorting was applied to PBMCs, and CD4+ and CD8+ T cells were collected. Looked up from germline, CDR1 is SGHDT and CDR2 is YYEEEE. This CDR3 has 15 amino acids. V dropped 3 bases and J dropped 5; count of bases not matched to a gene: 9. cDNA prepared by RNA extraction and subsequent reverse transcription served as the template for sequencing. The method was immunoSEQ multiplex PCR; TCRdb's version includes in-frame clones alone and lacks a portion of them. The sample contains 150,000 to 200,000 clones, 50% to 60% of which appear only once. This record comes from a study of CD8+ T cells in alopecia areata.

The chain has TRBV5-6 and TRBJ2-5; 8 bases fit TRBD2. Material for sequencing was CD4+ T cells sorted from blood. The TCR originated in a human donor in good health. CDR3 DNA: TGTGCCAGCAGCTCCGGTGATAGCGGGACGGAGACCCAGTACTTC. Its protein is CASSSGDSGTETQYF.